This is a list of T cell receptor beta chains from one sample in a study of T-cell reconstitution after alpha-beta-depleted transplantation in children. TCRdb re-called the PCR reads through MiXCR, storing one row per CDR3 protein. Found here are just over 350,000 distinct CDR3 sequences, 10% to 15% of them singletons; the top ten hold over 3.5%. Specimen: PBMCs, collected from the stem cell graft. The receptors originated from a human donor who donated a stem cell graft to a child with Fanconi anemia. The CDR3 runs from the conserved cysteine through the conserved F or W.

V: TRBV5-5
CDR3: CASSPGGNIQYF

V: TRBV20-1
CDR3: CSARDISGVNQPQHF

V: TRBV9
CDR3: CASSVGLVSDNEQFF

V: TRBV20-1
CDR3: CSASYRSSYEQYF

V: TRBV7-3
CDR3: CASSPGGRNTEAFF

V: TRBV10-3
CDR3: CAISESGAHGYTF

V: TRBV30
CDR3: CAWSAWGADGYTF

V: TRBV25-1
CDR3: CASSEYNSLGYGYTF

V: TRBV6-2/TRBV6-3
CDR3: CASSYGAGRTEAFF

V: TRBV6-6
CDR3: CASSYPEGGWLFF

V: TRBV11-2
CDR3: CASSFRGFASAGELFF

V: TRBV5-1
CDR3: CASSLQAGELFF

V: TRBV5-1
CDR3: CASSLTGSDEQYF

V: TRBV5-1
CDR3: CASAADPNTGELFF

V: TRBV5-1
CDR3: CASSLDTIGTGELFF

V: TRBV7-6
CDR3: CASSLVDVLNEQFF

V: TRBV5-1
CDR3: CASSLDSDTDTQYF

V: TRBV4-3
CDR3: CASSQGLQLGTQYF

V: TRBV6-5
CDR3: CASSPRGNTQYF

V: TRBV11-2
CDR3: CASSSRGRIGELFF

V: TRBV12-3/TRBV12-4
CDR3: CASNGNAGELFF

V: TRBV30
CDR3: CAWSTAGLTDTQYF

V: TRBV4-2
CDR3: CASSPTGTRETTGELFF

V: TRBV6-1
CDR3: CASRGTPAGELFF

V: TRBV4-2
CDR3: CASSQFSRSSYNEQFF

V: TRBV4-2
CDR3: CASSQGLAGGPNTGELFF

V: TRBV4-2
CDR3: CASSHTGEIVDGYTF

V: TRBV11-3
CDR3: CASSQGVYETQYF

V: TRBV5-1
CDR3: CASSWDSTGETQYF

V: TRBV7-9
CDR3: CASSSPSPDTQYF

V: TRBV7-9
CDR3: CATGETQYF

V: TRBV11-2
CDR3: CASSPPPAWREQYF

V: TRBV6-1
CDR3: CASSPRTGGLTYGYTF

V: TRBV24-1
CDR3: CATSEAPGLAGDPTQYF

V: TRBV7-9
CDR3: CASIRAAEAFF

V: TRBV4-2
CDR3: CASSQDFRGDHTIYF

V: TRBV11-2
CDR3: CASSINLGQGQETQYF

V: TRBV13
CDR3: CASSLGLGGSEGYTF

V: TRBV7-2
CDR3: CASSLQRETQYF

V: TRBV12-3/TRBV12-4
CDR3: CASSQSGTLNYGYTF

V: TRBV3-1
CDR3: CASSQGRTGPLSWRYTF

V: TRBV12-3/TRBV12-4
CDR3: CASSWTDGGYTF

V: TRBV5-1
CDR3: CASSFLPSSGTTDTQYF

V: TRBV5-1
CDR3: CASSPSGGSSYNEQFF

V: TRBV5-6
CDR3: CASSLGDRNNYGYTF

V: TRBV5-1
CDR3: CASSMGPSYEQYF

V: TRBV7-2
CDR3: CASSFRVGEQFF

V: TRBV5-1
CDR3: CASSFITRGTEAFF

V: TRBV5-5
CDR3: CASSSGLANEQFF

V: TRBV2
CDR3: CASALLGTSTQYF

V: TRBV7-8
CDR3: CASSLVLRGGTDTQYF

V: TRBV4-3
CDR3: CASRADRGSGNTIYF

V: TRBV25-1
CDR3: CASSAEAGGRDIQYF